A selection of T cell receptor beta chains follows, all from one sample in a study of identical twins. MiXCR, applied by TCRdb to the 5' RACE reads, yields one record per CDR3 protein. The sample lists 570,000 or so distinct CDR3 sequences, nearly 10% occurring once. The same sample was also used in a study of yellow fever vaccine responses in identical twins.

Specimen: PBMCs. The receptors stem from a woman in her late teens or twenties in good health. The CDR3 runs from the conserved cysteine through the conserved F or W. D genes are given only for firm matches. Clone size appears in some rows only: once, few, many, or a class for an expanded clone.

V	J	size	D	CDR3	DNA
TRBV7-6	TRBJ2-3	few	TRBD2	CASSLGGGPPGTDTQYF	TGTGCCAGCAGCCTCGGGGGAGGGCCCCCCGGCACAGATACGCAGTATTTT
TRBV7-3	TRBJ2-7	few	TRBD1	CASSLTADRANEQYF	TGTGCCAGCAGCTTAACAGCGGACAGGGCCAACGAGCAGTACTTC
TRBV28	TRBJ2-1	many	.	CATSENSSYNEQFF	TGTGCCACCTCGGAGAATAGCTCCTACAATGAGCAGTTCTTC
TRBV28	TRBJ1-5	few	.	CASSLVGENQPQHF	TGTGCCAGCAGTTTAGTGGGGGAGAATCAGCCCCAGCATTTT
TRBV12-3/TRBV12-4	TRBJ2-1	many	TRBD2	CASSFGGEEQFF	TGTGCCAGCAGTTTCGGGGGGGAAGAGCAGTTCTTC
TRBV7-8	TRBJ2-1	few	TRBD2	CASSHRREGGNEQFF	TGTGCCAGCAGCCACCGGCGGGAGGGGGGAAATGAGCAGTTCTTC
TRBV10-1	TRBJ2-6	.	TRBD1	CASSGGQSLSGANVLTF	TGCGCCAGCAGTGGGGGACAGTCTCTCTCTGGGGCCAACGTCCTGACTTTC
TRBV10-3	TRBJ1-2	few	TRBD1	CAISEADRGSYGYTF	TGTGCCATCAGTGAAGCGGACAGGGGTAGCTATGGCTACACCTTC
TRBV20-1	TRBJ2-3	.	.	CSARITGGVDTQYF	TGCAGTGCTAGAATCACGGGTGGCGTAGATACGCAGTATTTT
TRBV5-6	TRBJ2-7	.	.	CASSPFRGYEQYF	TGTGCCAGCAGCCCGTTTAGGGGGTATGAGCAGTACTTC
TRBV6-2/TRBV6-3	TRBJ2-1	.	.	CASNERDNSYNEQFF	TGTGCCAGCAACGAGCGGGACAACTCCTACAATGAGCAGTTCTTC
TRBV20-1	TRBJ2-3	many	.	CSARDLSGLASTQYF	TGCAGTGCTAGAGATCTTTCCGGGCTAGCTAGTACGCAGTATTTT
TRBV11-2	TRBJ2-3	.	.	CASSLASVETDTQYF	TGTGCCAGCAGCTTAGCTAGCGTGGAAACAGATACGCAGTATTTT
TRBV24-1	TRBJ2-2	many	TRBD2	CATTKGGDTGELFF	TGTGCCACCACCAAGGGAGGGGATACCGGGGAGCTGTTTTTT
TRBV10-3	TRBJ2-7	few	TRBD1	CAISESEGQDHYEQYF	TGTGCCATCAGTGAGTCCGAAGGACAGGACCACTACGAGCAGTACTTC
TRBV28	TRBJ2-1	few	.	CASNYKVEQFF	TGTGCCAGCAACTACAAGGTTGAGCAGTTCTTC
TRBV4-3	TRBJ2-7	.	.	CASSQALAEYEQYF	TGCGCCAGCAGCCAAGCTCTAGCAGAGTACGAGCAGTACTTC
TRBV20-1	TRBJ2-3	few	TRBD2	CSARTSGGPDTQYF	TGCAGTGCCCGGACTAGCGGGGGTCCGGATACGCAGTATTTT
TRBV4-3	TRBJ2-3	many	TRBD1	CASSLGTGSTDTQYF	TGTGCCAGCAGCCTAGGGACAGGGTCCACAGATACGCAGTATTTT
TRBV4-3	TRBJ2-1	few	TRBD2	CASSQRLAGAYNEQFF	TGCGCCAGCAGCCAAAGGCTAGCGGGAGCCTACAATGAGCAGTTCTTC
TRBV6-1	TRBJ1-1	.	.	CASSRRDSPPLNTEAFF	TGTGCCAGCAGTCGCAGGGACTCACCACCCCTTAACACTGAAGCTTTCTTT
TRBV12-3/TRBV12-4	TRBJ2-4	many	.	CASSEISAKNIQYF	TGTGCCAGCAGCGAGATCTCAGCCAAAAACATTCAGTACTTC
TRBV4-2	TRBJ2-1	.	TRBD2	CASSQDLPSGSNLVVDEQFF	TGTGCCAGCAGCCAAGATCTTCCTAGCGGGAGCAATTTAGTAGTCGATGAGCAGTTCTTC
TRBV9	TRBJ2-5	few	TRBD2	CASSVPLAGSNHGETQYF	TGTGCCAGCAGCGTCCCCTTAGCGGGATCCAACCACGGGGAGACCCAGTACTTC
TRBV28	TRBJ2-7	once	.	CASNRVVYEQYF	TGTGCCAGCAACAGGGTCGTCTACGAGCAGTACTTC
TRBV6-5	TRBJ2-7	few	TRBD1	CASSYSFRTGVSYEQYF	TGTGCCAGCAGTTACTCATTTAGGACAGGGGTCTCCTACGAGCAGTACTTC
TRBV29-1	TRBJ1-4	.	TRBD1	CSVRLRTGYEKLFF	TGCAGCGTTCGGCTCAGGACAGGTTATGAAAAACTGTTTTTT
TRBV27	TRBJ1-2	many	.	CASKAEGYLYGYTF	TGTGCCAGCAAAGCCGAGGGGTACCTCTATGGCTACACCTTC
TRBV4-3	TRBJ2-7	.	TRBD1	CASSQGTGKNYEQYF	TGCGCCAGCAGCCAAGGGACAGGGAAGAACTACGAGCAGTACTTC
TRBV20-1	TRBJ1-2	many	.	CRISEGAKSYGYTF	TGCAGGATTTCCGAGGGAGCTAAAAGCTATGGCTACACCTTC
TRBV24-1	TRBJ2-2	few	.	CATSDRGGYTGELFF	TGTGCCACCAGTGATCGCGGGGGCTACACCGGGGAGCTGTTTTTT
TRBV27	TRBJ1-2	.	TRBD1	CASSLDRDRGVYTF	TGTGCCAGCAGTTTGGACCGGGACAGGGGGGTGTACACCTTC
TRBV19	TRBJ2-2	.	.	CASTNGADFTGELFF	TGTGCCAGTACCAACGGGGCAGACTTCACCGGGGAGCTGTTTTTT
TRBV7-8	TRBJ2-3	many	TRBD2	CASSYSGRASSTDTQYF	TGTGCCAGCAGCTACAGCGGGAGGGCCTCTAGCACAGATACGCAGTATTTT
TRBV5-1	TRBJ2-5	many	TRBD1	CASSLRRTGNQETQYF	TGCGCCAGCAGCTTACGACGGACAGGAAACCAAGAGACCCAGTACTTC
TRBV7-9	TRBJ1-6	many	.	CACPGGSDSPLHF	TGTGCCTGCCCCGGGGGTTCGGATTCACCCCTCCACTTT
TRBV28	TRBJ1-2	.	.	CASTSISRAGYTF	TGTGCCAGCACTTCAATTTCCCGGGCGGGCTACACCTTC
TRBV20-1	TRBJ1-5	many	.	CSARVGGVDQPQHF	TGCAGTGCTAGAGTTGGGGGAGTAGACCAGCCCCAGCATTTT
TRBV7-9	TRBJ1-1	many	.	CASSLAENTEAFF	TGTGCCAGCAGCTTGGCAGAGAACACTGAAGCTTTCTTT
TRBV30	TRBJ2-3	.	.	CAWSRGTPADTQYF	TGTGCCTGGAGTCGAGGAACCCCCGCAGATACGCAGTATTTT